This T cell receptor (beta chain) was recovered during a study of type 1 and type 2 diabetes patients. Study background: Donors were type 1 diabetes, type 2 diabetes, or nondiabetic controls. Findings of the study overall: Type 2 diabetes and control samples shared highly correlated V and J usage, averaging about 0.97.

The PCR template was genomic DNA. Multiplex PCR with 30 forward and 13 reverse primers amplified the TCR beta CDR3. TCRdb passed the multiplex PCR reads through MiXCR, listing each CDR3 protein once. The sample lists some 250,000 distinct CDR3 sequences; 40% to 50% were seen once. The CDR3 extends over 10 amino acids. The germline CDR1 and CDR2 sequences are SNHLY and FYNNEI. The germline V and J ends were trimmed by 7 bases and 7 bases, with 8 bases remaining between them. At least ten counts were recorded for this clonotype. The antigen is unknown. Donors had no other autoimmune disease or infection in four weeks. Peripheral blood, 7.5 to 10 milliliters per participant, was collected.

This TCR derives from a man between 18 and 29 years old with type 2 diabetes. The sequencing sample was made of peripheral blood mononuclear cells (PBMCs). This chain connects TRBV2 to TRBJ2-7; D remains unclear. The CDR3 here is CASTEREQYF. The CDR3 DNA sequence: TGTGCCAGCACCGAAAGGGAGCAGTACTTC.